The clone carrying this T cell receptor (beta chain) was counted only a few times. The antigen remains undetermined. The CDR3 has 13 amino acids. V lost 6 bases and J 3 bases, leaving 11 bases between the germline ends. Germline lookup yields CDR1 MNHNS and CDR2 SASEGT. TCRdb re-analysed the 5' RACE reads in MiXCR, keeping a single row per CDR3 protein. The sample has about 520,000 distinct CDR3 sequences, 20% to 25% seen once. This specimen comes from a study of identical twins. Findings and limits, study-wide: Because invariant MAIT and iNKT cells could be present, zero-insertion analyses could be partly confounded. Weaker excess twin sharing was observed in beta out-of-frame sequences.

The same sample was also studied in work on T cells expressing NK-cell markers. Turning to that study: Of CD8+ T cells, about 1.0-8% belonged to dominant NKG2C+ clonotypes in five or six donors.

Sequenced input: CD4+ T cells sorted from blood. V is TRBV6-1 and J is TRBJ1-1; perhaps TRBD1 as D (5 bases). The sequence was collected from a woman younger than 35 in good health. CDR3 protein: CASRSDIDTEAFF. The CDR3 DNA reads as TGTGCCAGCAGATCGGACATAGACACTGAAGCTTTCTTT.